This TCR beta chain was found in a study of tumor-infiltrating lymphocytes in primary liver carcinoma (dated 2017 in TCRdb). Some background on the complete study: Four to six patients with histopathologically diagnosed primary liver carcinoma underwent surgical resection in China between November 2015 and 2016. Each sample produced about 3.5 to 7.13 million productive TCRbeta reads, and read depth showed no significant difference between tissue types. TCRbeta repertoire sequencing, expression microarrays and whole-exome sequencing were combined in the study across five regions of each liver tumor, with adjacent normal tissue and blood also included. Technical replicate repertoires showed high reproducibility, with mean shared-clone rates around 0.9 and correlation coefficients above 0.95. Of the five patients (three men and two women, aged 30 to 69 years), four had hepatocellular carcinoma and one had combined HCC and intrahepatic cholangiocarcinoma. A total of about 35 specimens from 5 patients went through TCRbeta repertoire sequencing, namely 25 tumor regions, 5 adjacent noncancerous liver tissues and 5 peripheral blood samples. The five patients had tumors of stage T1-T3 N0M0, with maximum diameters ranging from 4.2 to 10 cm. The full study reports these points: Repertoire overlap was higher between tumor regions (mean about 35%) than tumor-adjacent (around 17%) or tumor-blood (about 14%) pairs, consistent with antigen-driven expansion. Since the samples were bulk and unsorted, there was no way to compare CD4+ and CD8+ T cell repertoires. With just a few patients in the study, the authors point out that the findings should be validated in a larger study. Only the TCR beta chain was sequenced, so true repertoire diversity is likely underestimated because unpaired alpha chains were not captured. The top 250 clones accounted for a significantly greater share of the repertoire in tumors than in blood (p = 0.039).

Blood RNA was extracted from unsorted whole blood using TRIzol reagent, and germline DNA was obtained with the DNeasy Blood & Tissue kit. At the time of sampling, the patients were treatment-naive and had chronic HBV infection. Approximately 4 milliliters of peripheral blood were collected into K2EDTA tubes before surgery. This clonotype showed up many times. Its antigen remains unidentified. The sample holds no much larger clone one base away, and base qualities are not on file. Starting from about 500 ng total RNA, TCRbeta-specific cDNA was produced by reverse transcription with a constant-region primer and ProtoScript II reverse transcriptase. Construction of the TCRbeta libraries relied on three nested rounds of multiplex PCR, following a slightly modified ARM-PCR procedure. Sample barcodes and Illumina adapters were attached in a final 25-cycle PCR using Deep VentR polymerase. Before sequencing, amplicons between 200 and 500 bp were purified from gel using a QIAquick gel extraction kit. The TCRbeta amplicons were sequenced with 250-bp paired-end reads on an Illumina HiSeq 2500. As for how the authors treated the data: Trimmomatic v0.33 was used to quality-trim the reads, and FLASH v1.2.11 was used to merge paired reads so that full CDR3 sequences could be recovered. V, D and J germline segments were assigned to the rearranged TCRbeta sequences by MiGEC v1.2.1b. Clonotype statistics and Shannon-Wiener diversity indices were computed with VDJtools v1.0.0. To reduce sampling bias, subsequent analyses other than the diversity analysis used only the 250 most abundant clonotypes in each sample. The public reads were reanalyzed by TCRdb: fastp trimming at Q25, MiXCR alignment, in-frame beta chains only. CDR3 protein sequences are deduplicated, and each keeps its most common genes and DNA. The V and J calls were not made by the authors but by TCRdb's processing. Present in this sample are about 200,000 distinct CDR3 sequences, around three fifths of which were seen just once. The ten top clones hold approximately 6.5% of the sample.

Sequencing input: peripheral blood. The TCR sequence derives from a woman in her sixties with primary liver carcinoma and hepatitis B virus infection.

Read as DNA, the sequence is TGTGCCAGCAGTTATTTGAGGCGGAACACCGGGGAGCTGTTTTTT. This sequence encodes CASSYLRRNTGELFF. This sequence uses TRBV6-6 and TRBJ2-2; the D gene assignment is ambiguous. The germline ends are 9 bases apart after V is trimmed by 3 bases and J by 1 base. The CDR3 has 15 amino acids, counting the end cysteine and phenylalanine. CDR3 DNA only is kept here, 45 bases in frame from base 1. The germline V gene (reference sequence) supplies CDR1 MNHNY and CDR2 SVGAGI.